This TCR beta chain stems from a study of blood T cell repertoires in COVID-19. Background on the study: The United States, Italy and Spain provided the acute and convalescent COVID-19 samples. PBMCs, B-cell-depleted T cells, or T cells were the source of the cDNA or gDNA that made up the material.

The CDR3 contains 14 residues. Germline trimming cut 4 bases from V and 8 bases from J; bases unmatched to any gene: 8. CDR1 and CDR2 from the germline V gene are SGHDN and FVKESK. Authors' processing steps: Reference gene primer amplification gave nucleated cell count estimates. This table comes from immunoSEQ multiplex PCR, and its TCRdb copy is limited to in-frame clones, with some not included. Clone size and V and J calls were adopted from that table, with D and trimming inferred from the DNA. The top ten clones hold approximately 1% of a sample with a few hundred thousand clones, about 90% of them seen once.

This TCR derives from a woman aged 30 to 39 who had been exposed to COVID-19. The sequenced sample consisted of PBMCs or T cells enriched from blood (not recorded which). The chain joins TRBV14 to TRBJ2-1; 7 bases map to TRBD2. This CDR3 reads CASSPLAVIDEQFF. The CDR3 coding sequence is TGTGCCAGCAGCCCTCTAGCGGTCATCGATGAGCAGTTCTTC.